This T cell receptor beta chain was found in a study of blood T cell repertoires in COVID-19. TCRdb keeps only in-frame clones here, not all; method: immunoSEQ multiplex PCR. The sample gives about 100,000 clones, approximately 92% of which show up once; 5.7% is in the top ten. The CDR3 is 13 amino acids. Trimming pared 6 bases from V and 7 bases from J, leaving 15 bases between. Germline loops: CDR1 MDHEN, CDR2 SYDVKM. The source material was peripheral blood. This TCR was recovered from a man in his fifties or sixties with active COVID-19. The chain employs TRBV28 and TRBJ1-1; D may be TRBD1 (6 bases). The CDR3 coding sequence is TGTGCCAGCAGCCTCACAGGGAAGGGTGAAGCTTTCTTT. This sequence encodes CASSLTGKGEAFF.